Following are 14 T cell receptor beta chains from one sample sequenced in a study of kidney transplant recipient with SARS-CoV-2 infection. In TCRdb, the reads were re-called with MiXCR into one record per CDR3 protein. This sample has fewer than 250,000 distinct CDR3 sequences; about 28% occur once, and the top ten carry 7% to 8%. The material sequenced was a blood sample, taken at baseline and around day 110 from a kidney transplant recipient. Receptor source: a male patient in his thirties who had COVID-19 and was a kidney transplant recipient. The graft donor may have given rise to some T cells.

This rearrangement joins TRBV20-1 to TRBJ2-7; 10 bases align to TRBD2. Germline-derived CDR1 and CDR2 are DFQATT and SNEGSKA (reference sequence). Trimming cost V 5 bases and J 2 bases; bases outside gene matches: 9. The CDR3 contains 15 residues. CDR3 sequence: CSASPTSGITYEQYF. The CDR3 region has the DNA TGCAGTGCTTCCCCTACTAGCGGGATAACCTACGAGCAGTACTTC.

Only a few counts were recorded for this clonotype. V and J are TRBV20-1 and TRBJ1-2; D is uncertain. The ends were cut back, 0 bases at V and 7 bases at J, with 12 bases in the middle. The length of the CDR3 is 13 residues. CDR1 and CDR2 from the germline V gene are DFQATT and SNEGSKA (reference sequence). This CDR3 reads CSARDRMSLGYTF. In nucleotides, the CDR3 is TGCAGTGCTAGAGATCGGATGTCTCTTGGCTACACCTTC.

Ten or more counts support this clonotype. The V call is TRBV5-8, the J call TRBJ2-7; weak D call: TRBD2 (6 bases). Germline CDR1 and CDR2: SGHTS and YDEGEE. This CDR3 comprises 15 residues. V was pared by 4 bases and J by 5 bases, with 19 bases between. CDR3 DNA: TGTGCCAGCAGCGTGGGGACTTTTTCCATCCACGAGCAGTACTTC. Its protein product is CASSVGTFSIHEQYF.

This clonotype was observed many times. This sequence joins TRBV27 and TRBJ1-1; D possibly corresponds to TRBD1 (5 bases). The CDR3 is 13 amino acids. Germline values: CDR1 MNHEY, CDR2 SMNVEV (reference sequence). Deletions cut 4 bases from V and 7 bases from J, with 13 bases between. The CDR3 sequence is CASSSTAAGEAFF. Here the CDR3 DNA reads TGTGCCAGCAGTTCGACAGCAGCAGGTGAAGCTTTCTTT.

About this clonotype: This may arise from a read error, as a much more abundant clone is one base away. The chain is built from TRBV5-6 and TRBJ2-7; 8 nucleotides match TRBD2. Germline assignment: CDR1 SGHDT and CDR2 YYEEEE. This CDR3 spans 16 amino acids. Trimming cost V 5 bases and J 0 bases; bases outside gene matches: 10. CDR3 protein: CASREGGLASSYEQYF. The CDR3 DNA reads as TGTGCCAGCAGGGAGGGAGGACTAGCCAGCTCCTACGAGCAGTACTTC.

This clonotype was found a few times. The V gene is TRBV6-5, the J gene TRBJ2-3, with TRBD2 as a possible D gene (6 bases). CDR1 and CDR2 (germline): MNHEY, SVGAGI. The V and J ends lost 11 bases and 2 bases respectively, with 17 bases between them. This CDR3 has 14 residues. The CDR3 region is CAAQPGTDTDTQYF. Here the CDR3 DNA reads TGTGCCGCCCAACCCGGGACTGACACAGATACGCAGTATTTT.

This clonotype was observed many times. The chain employs TRBV15 and TRBJ1-2; D is uncertain. Germline-derived CDR1 and CDR2 are LNHNV and YYDKDF (reference sequence). Between the trimmed V and J ends, which lost 5 bases and 4 bases, there was a span of 23 bases. CDR3 size: 17 residues. The CDR3, as DNA: TGTGCCACCAGCGTGCTGGTAAGGTGTGGAAAGACCTATGGCTACACCTTC. This encodes CATSVLVRCGKTYGYTF.

In its sample, this clonotype was seen many times. The J gene is TRBJ1-1, the V gene TRBV2, with 8 positions matching TRBD1. The CDR3 loop spans 14 amino acids. With 1 base clipped from V and 4 bases from J, the junction kept 2 bases outside the gene matches. The V gene's germline CDR1 is SNHLY and CDR2 FYNNEI. The CDR3 nucleotides read TGTGCCAGCAGTGAAGGACAGGGGTTCACTGAAGCTTTCTTT. Encoded protein: CASSEGQGFTEAFF. Full variable domain (rest looked up from reference TRBV2 and TRBJ1-1): EPEVTQTPSHQVTQMGQEVILRCVPISNHLYFYWYRQILGQKVEFLVSFYNNEISEKSEIFDDQFSVERPDGSNFTLKIRSTKLEDSAMYFCASSEGQGFTEAFFGQGTRLTVV.

There are many counts of this clonotype. The V gene is TRBV6-4, the J gene TRBJ1-6; 9 bases agree with TRBD1. Germline V gene data show CDR1 as MRHNA and CDR2 as SNTAGT. This CDR3 has 13 residues. With 8 bases clipped from V and 7 bases from J, the junction kept 3 bases outside the gene matches. CDR3 loop: CASRDRENSPLHF. The CDR3 DNA follows: TGTGCCAGCCGGGACAGGGAGAATTCACCCCTCCACTTT.

Concerning this clonotype itself: It is likely a read error: a sequence one base away is far more abundant. The chain uses TRBV6-8 and TRBJ2-7; D might be TRBD2 (6 bases). The V gene's germline CDR1 is MNHGY and CDR2 SAAAGT. This CDR3 is built from 12 residues. As DNA, the CDR3 is TGTGCCGGCAGTTGGGACTGGGGCGAGCAGTACTTC. Its translation is CAGSWDWGEQYF.

This clonotype was observed a single time. With a much larger clone just one base away, this may be a read error. The V gene is TRBV2, the J gene TRBJ1-5; unclear D gene. Germline V CDR1 and CDR2: SNHLY, FYNNEI. The CDR3 is made up of 13 amino acids. The CDR3 spells CASAPGSSQPQHF. CDR3 nucleotides: TGTGCCAGCGCCCCAGGCAGCAGTCAGCCCCAGCATTTT. Supplemented by reference TRBV2 and TRBJ1-5, the full variable domain reads EPEVTQTPSHQVTQMGQEVILRCVPISNHLYFYWYRQILGQKVEFLVSFYNNEISEKSEIFDDQFSVERPDGSNFTLKIRSTKLEDSAMYFCASAPGSSQPQHFGDGTRLSIL.

This clonotype appeared many times. The genes are TRBV18 and TRBJ1-1, with a weak D call TRBD1 (6 bases). The CDR3 extends over 15 amino acids. Per the germline V gene, CDR1 is KGHSH and CDR2 is LQKENI. V dropped 4 bases and J dropped 0 bases, with 12 bases sitting between them. DNA for the CDR3: TGTGCCAGCTCACAACGCAGGGGAGTGAACACTGAAGCTTTCTTT. Translating gives CASSQRRGVNTEAFF.

V is TRBV5-4 and J is TRBJ2-1; D gene ambiguous. Trimming stripped 5 bases from V and 4 bases from J, with 7 bases between. The germline V gene has CDR1 SGHNT and CDR2 YYREEE (reference sequence). The CDR3 sequence is 12 residues long. The CDR3 nucleotides are TGTGCCAGCAGTGCCCCTTACAATGAGCAGTTCTTC. It encodes CASSAPYNEQFF.

In the case of this clonotype: A read error is possible here, since a much larger clone lies one base away. V usage is TRBV20-1 and J usage is TRBJ2-7, with a weak D call TRBD1 (6 bases). Germline V gene lookup returns CDR1 DFQATT and CDR2 SNEGSKA (reference sequence). Trimming pared 5 bases from V and 3 bases from J, leaving 17 bases between. The length of the CDR3 is 14 residues. CDR3 protein: CSADGAGADYEQYF. The CDR3 nucleotides read TGCAGTGCTGATGGGGCAGGGGCGGACTACGAGCAGTACTTC.